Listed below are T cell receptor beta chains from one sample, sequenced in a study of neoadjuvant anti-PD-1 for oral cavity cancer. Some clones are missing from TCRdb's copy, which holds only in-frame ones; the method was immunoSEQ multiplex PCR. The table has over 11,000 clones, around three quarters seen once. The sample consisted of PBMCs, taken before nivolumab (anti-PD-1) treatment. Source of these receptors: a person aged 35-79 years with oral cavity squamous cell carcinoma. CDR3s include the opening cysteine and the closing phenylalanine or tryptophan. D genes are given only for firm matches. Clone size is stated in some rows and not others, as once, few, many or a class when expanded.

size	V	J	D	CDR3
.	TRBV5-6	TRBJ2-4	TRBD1	CASSLFSGGAKNIQYF
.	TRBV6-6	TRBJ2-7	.	CASSHQGSEQYF
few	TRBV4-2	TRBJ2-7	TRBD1	CASSQDLVGGQGAEQYF
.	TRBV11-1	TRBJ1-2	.	CASSYEGSGYTF
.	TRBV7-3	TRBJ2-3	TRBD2	CASSRGLAGDGTTQYF
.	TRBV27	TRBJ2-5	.	CASSSRHLSRETQYF
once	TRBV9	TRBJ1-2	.	CASTKTEGTGYGYTF
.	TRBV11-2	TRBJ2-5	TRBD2	CASSFGALRLAGKQETQYF
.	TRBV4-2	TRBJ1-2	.	CASSQGADWIAYGYTF
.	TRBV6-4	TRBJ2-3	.	CASSDSPFSTDTQYF
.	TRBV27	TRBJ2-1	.	CASSNRNNEQFF
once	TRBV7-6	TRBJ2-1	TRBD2	CASSPISGTAYNEQFF
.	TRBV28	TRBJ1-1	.	CASRDPRGVGGNTEAFF
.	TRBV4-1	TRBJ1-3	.	CASSHTVSGNTIYF
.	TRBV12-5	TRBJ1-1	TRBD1	CASMTGGNTEAFF
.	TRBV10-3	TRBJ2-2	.	CATARNTGELFF
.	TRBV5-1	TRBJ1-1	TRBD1	CASSLGTGKNTEAFF
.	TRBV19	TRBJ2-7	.	CASSWSYEQYF
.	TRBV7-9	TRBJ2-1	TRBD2	CASSYMTSEDEQFF